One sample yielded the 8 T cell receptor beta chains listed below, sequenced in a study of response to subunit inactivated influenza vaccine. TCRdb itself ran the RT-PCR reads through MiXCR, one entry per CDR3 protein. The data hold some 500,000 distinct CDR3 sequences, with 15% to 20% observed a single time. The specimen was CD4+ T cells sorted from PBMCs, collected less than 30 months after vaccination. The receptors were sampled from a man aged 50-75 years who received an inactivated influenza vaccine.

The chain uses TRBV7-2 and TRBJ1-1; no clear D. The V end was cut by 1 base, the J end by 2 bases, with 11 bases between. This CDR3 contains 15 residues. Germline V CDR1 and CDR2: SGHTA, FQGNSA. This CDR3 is CASSLVSRSNTEAFF. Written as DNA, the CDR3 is TGTGCCAGCAGCTTAGTTTCTCGGAGTAACACTGAAGCTTTCTTT.

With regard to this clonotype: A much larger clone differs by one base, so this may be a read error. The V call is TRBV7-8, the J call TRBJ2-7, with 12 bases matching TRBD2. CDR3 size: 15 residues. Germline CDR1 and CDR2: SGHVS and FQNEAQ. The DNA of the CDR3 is TGTGCCAGCAGCTTAGGGACTAGCGGGACCTACAAGCAGTACTTC. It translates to CASSLGTSGTYKQYF.

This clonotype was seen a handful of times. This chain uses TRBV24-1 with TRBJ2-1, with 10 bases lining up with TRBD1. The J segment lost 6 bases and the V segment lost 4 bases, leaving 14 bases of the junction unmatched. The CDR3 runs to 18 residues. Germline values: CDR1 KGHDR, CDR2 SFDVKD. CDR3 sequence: CATSDPRLSGTGVNEQFF. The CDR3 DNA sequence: TGTGCCACCAGTGACCCACGTTTATCCGGGACAGGGGTCAATGAGCAGTTCTTC.

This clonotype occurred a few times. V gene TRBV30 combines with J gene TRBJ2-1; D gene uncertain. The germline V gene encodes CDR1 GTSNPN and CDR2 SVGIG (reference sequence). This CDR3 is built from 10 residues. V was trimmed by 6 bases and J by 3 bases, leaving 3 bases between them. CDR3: CACSYNEQFF. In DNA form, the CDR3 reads TGTGCCTGTAGCTACAATGAGCAGTTCTTC.

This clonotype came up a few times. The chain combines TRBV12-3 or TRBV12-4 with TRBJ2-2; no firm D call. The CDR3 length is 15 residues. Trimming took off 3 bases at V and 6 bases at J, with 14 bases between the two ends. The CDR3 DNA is TGTGCCAGCAGTTTCCAGCGAAAGGGCGCCGGGGAGCTGTTTTTT. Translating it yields CASSFQRKGAGELFF.

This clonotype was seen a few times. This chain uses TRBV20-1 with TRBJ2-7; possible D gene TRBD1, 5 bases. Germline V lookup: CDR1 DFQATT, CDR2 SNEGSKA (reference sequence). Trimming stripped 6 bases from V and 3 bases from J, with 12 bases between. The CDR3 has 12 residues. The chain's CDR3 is CSAPDNNYEQYF. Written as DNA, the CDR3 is TGCAGTGCCCCGGACAACAACTACGAGCAGTACTTC.

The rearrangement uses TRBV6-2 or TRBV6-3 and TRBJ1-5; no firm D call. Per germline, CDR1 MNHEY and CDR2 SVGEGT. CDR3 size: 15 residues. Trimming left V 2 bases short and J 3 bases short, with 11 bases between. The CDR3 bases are TGTGCCAGCAGTTACCCCAAGGGTTTCAATCAGCCCCAGCATTTT. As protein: CASSYPKGFNQPQHF.

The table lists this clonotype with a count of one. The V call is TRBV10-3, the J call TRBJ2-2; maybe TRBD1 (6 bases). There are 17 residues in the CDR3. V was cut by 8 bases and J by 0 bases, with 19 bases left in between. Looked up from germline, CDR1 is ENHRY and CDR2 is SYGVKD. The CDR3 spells CAIGSISGHPNTGELFF. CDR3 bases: TGTGCCATCGGTTCTATTTCGGGACATCCGAACACCGGGGAGCTGTTTTTT.